This T cell receptor (beta chain) was observed in a study of T cells in Graves' hyperthyroidism and ophthalmopathy. Orbital computed tomography and thyroid ultrasound, together with serum TRAb and thyroxine and clinical symptoms, were used for diagnoses. From 9 to 10 ml of fresh peripheral blood, PBMCs were isolated. Germline-derived CDR1 and CDR2 are SGHVS and FQNEAQ. The CDR3 runs to 16 residues. Trimming removed 1 base at V and 1 base at J, with 11 bases between. Amplified regions were TCR beta CDR3 sequences from RNA transcripts. When the TCR CDR3 underwent first-round RT-PCR, the HTBI primer set was used. TCRdb itself ran the multiplex PCR reads through MiXCR, one entry per CDR3 protein. The sample consists of 210,000 or so distinct CDR3 sequences, about 15% of them appearing once.

This TCR was sampled from a man aged 45 to 65 with Graves' hyperthyroidism. The sample was blood. The chain recombines TRBV7-8 with TRBJ1-5; D is uncertain. CDR3 in amino acids: CASSLGGFESNQPQHF. Here the CDR3 DNA reads TGTGCCAGCAGCTTAGGAGGGTTTGAGAGCAATCAGCCCCAGCATTTT.